The 26 T cell receptor beta chains below come from one sample, sequenced in a study of T cells in Graves' hyperthyroidism and ophthalmopathy. Amplified regions were TCR beta CDR3 sequences from RNA transcripts. The study used the HTBI primer set for a first-round RT-PCR of the TCR CDR3. MiXCR, applied by TCRdb to the multiplex PCR reads, yields one record per CDR3 protein. The data show about 640,000 distinct CDR3 sequences, more than 20% seen once. The sample was blood. These receptors all stem from a man between 25 and 39 years old with Graves' ophthalmopathy.

The table lists this clonotype with many counts. This chain connects TRBV12-3 or TRBV12-4 to TRBJ2-7; 7 nucleotides agree with TRBD1. The CDR3 length is 14 residues. V was pared by 5 bases and J by 2 bases, with 6 bases of the junction left unmatched. CDR3 region: CASSPRDSTYEQYF. In DNA, the CDR3 is TGTGCCAGCAGTCCCCGGGACAGCACCTACGAGCAGTACTTC.

This clonotype was recorded many times. The gene calls are TRBV11-2 and TRBJ2-7, with TRBD1 matching over 11 bases. Trimming at V came to 5 bases and at J to 6 bases, leaving 9 bases not matched to a gene. The CDR3 loop spans 15 amino acids. Germline V lookup: CDR1 SGHAT, CDR2 FQNNGV. The CDR3 spells CASSSPGQGVSEQYF. Here the CDR3 DNA reads TGTGCCAGCAGCAGCCCGGGACAGGGGGTCTCCGAGCAGTACTTC. The full variable domain, rest sourced from reference TRBV11-2 and TRBJ2-7, is EAGVAQSPRYKIIEKRQSVAFWCNPISGHATLYWYQQILGQGPKLLIQFQNNGVVDDSQLPKDRFSAERLKGVDSTLKIQPAKLEDSAVYLCASSSPGQGVSEQYFGPGTRLTVT.

In its sample, this clonotype was seen a few times. J is TRBJ2-2 and V is TRBV10-3; 10 bases line up with TRBD1. After removal of 6 bases from V and 0 bases from J, the junction contained 1 base not matched to a gene. In germline, CDR1 is ENHRY, CDR2 SYGVKD. The CDR3 consists of 15 residues. The CDR3 is CAIRTGGANTGELFF. CDR3 bases: TGTGCCATCAGGACAGGGGGCGCGAACACCGGGGAGCTGTTTTTT.

This sequence joins TRBV27 and TRBJ1-2; 10 nucleotides align to TRBD1. The V and J ends lost 0 bases and 7 bases, in that order; junction bases with no gene match: 5. Per the germline V gene, CDR1 is MNHEY and CDR2 is SMNVEV (reference sequence). This CDR3 comprises 15 residues. Written as DNA, the CDR3 is TGTGCCAGCAGTTTATCGTGGACAGGGGGGGCTGGCTACACCTTC. It is translated as CASSLSWTGGAGYTF.

The J gene is TRBJ2-7, the V gene TRBV29-1; 10 bases match TRBD2. J was trimmed by 5 bases and V by 4 bases; bases with no gene match: 5. The CDR3 has 13 residues. Per the germline V gene, CDR1 is SQVTM and CDR2 is ANQGSEA. The chain's CDR3 is CSVVPSGRHEQYF. Written as DNA, the CDR3 is TGCAGCGTTGTACCTAGCGGGAGACACGAGCAGTACTTC.

This clonotype was recorded at least ten times. V and J are TRBV11-2 and TRBJ2-7; the D is unclear. Germline V lookup: CDR1 SGHAT, CDR2 FQNNGV. The CDR3 extends over 12 amino acids. V lost 4 bases and J 3 bases, leaving 7 bases between the germline ends. CDR3 coding DNA: TGTGCCAGCAGCTCTTCATTCTACGAGCAGTACTTC. The encoded protein is CASSSSFYEQYF.

The chain uses TRBV25-1 and TRBJ2-7; possibly TRBD2 for D (6 bases). The CDR3 is 17 amino acids. V lost 3 bases and J lost 6, with 24 bases in between. CDR1 is MGHDK and CDR2 is SYGVNS in the germline V gene. As DNA, the CDR3 is TGTGCCAGCAGTGAGTACCTACAGGAGGGGCCTTACGGCGAGCAGTACTTC. Translated: CASSEYLQEGPYGEQYF.

In this sample, this clonotype turned up a few times. The DNA of the CDR3 is TGTGCCAGCAGTTACCGAAGCCCGGGACAGGGGGGAACTAATGAAAAACTGTTTTTT. Its translation: CASSYRSPGQGGTNEKLFF. The chain employs TRBV6-5 and TRBJ1-4; TRBD1 matches 11 bases. With 2 bases clipped from V and 1 base from J, the junction kept 9 bases outside the gene matches. Per the germline V gene, CDR1 is MNHEY and CDR2 is SVGAGI. The CDR3 runs 19 residues.

This chain uses TRBV28 with TRBJ2-1; TRBD2 matches at 7 bases. The CDR3 is 13 residues long. V lost 6 bases and J lost 7; bases outside the gene matches: 6. The germline gives CDR1 MDHEN, CDR2 SYDVKM. The DNA of the CDR3 is TGTGCCAGCAGCACGGGGGGTTCGAATGAGCAGTTCTTC. It encodes CASSTGGSNEQFF.

This clonotype was counted a few times. This chain links TRBV25-1 with TRBJ1-1; weak D call: TRBD1 (5 bases). This CDR3 spans 14 amino acids. Trimming removed 3 bases at V and 4 bases at J, with 12 bases between. CDR1 and CDR2 (germline): MGHDK, SYGVNS. The CDR3 loop reads CASSDSRAVTEAFF. The CDR3 region has the DNA TGTGCCAGCAGTGATTCCAGGGCAGTCACTGAAGCTTTCTTT.

This clonotype occurred many times. The gene calls are TRBV7-9 and TRBJ1-4; 7 bases are shared with TRBD1. In germline, CDR1 is SEHNR, CDR2 FQNEAQ (reference sequence). The length of the CDR3 is 15 residues. V shed 6 bases, J shed 6 bases, and the junction held 10 bases outside the gene matches. The CDR3 sequence is CASRPTGRRDEKLFF. The CDR3, as DNA: TGTGCCAGCAGACCGACAGGGCGTCGAGATGAAAAACTGTTTTTT.

This clonotype was counted between two and nine times. The V gene is TRBV29-1, the J gene TRBJ2-7; the match to TRBD1 covers 10 bases. Germline assignment: CDR1 SQVTM and CDR2 ANQGSEA. This CDR3 is built from 14 residues. The J segment lost 2 bases and the V segment lost 5 bases, leaving 6 bases of the junction unmatched. As DNA, the CDR3 is TGCAGCGTTACTGACAGGGGGCGCGCCTACGAGCAGTACTTC. This codes for CSVTDRGRAYEQYF.

The chain uses TRBV12-3 or TRBV12-4 and TRBJ1-2; D remains ambiguous. The CDR3 has 14 amino acids. Trimming took 6 bases from V and 6 from J, leaving 17 bases between them. The CDR3 DNA reads as TGTGCCAGCAGCCCCTTAGCGGGAATTGATGGCTACACCTTC. Encoded protein: CASSPLAGIDGYTF.

This clonotype was seen a few times. This sequence joins TRBV29-1 and TRBJ2-7, with 8 positions matching TRBD1. The CDR3 runs to 14 residues. J lost 3 bases, V lost 4 bases, and 8 bases had no gene match. Per the germline V gene, CDR1 is SQVTM and CDR2 is ANQGSEA. The CDR3 here is CSVGFTDRGYEQYF. The CDR3, as DNA: TGCAGCGTTGGTTTTACTGACAGGGGCTACGAGCAGTACTTC.

The CDR3 region is CASSLGPGTSGSYEQYF. The DNA for the CDR3 is TGTGCCAGCAGTTTAGGGCCCGGGACTAGCGGCTCCTACGAGCAGTACTTC. The chain employs TRBV28 and TRBJ2-7; 11 bases are a match to TRBD2. Germline CDR1 is MDHEN and CDR2 is SYDVKM. The CDR3 is 17 residues long. V gave up 2 bases and J gave up 0 bases; unmatched junction bases: 6.

This clonotype has a handful of counts. The rearrangement uses TRBV20-1 and TRBJ1-1; D not resolved. Trimming took off 3 bases at V and 2 bases at J, with 7 bases between the two ends. This CDR3 spans 12 amino acids. The germline V gene has CDR1 DFQATT and CDR2 SNEGSKA (reference sequence). In nucleotides, the CDR3 is TGCAGTGCTAGGTGGGTAAACACTGAAGCTTTCTTT. It translates to CSARWVNTEAFF.

This rearrangement joins TRBV19 to TRBJ1-1, with TRBD1 as a possible D gene (5 bases). The V end lost 7 bases, the J end lost 5 bases, and 11 bases lay between the germline ends. This CDR3 contains 12 residues. Germline CDR1 reads LNHDA; CDR2 reads SQIVND (reference sequence). CDR3 protein: CASTQGLTEAFF. CDR3 nucleotide sequence: TGTGCCAGTACCCAGGGACTTACTGAAGCTTTCTTT. The variable domain in full, completed from reference TRBV19 and TRBJ1-1, reads DGGITQSPKYLFRKEGQNVTLSCEQNLNHDAMYWYRQDPGQGLRLIYYSQIVNDFQKGDIAEGYSVSREKKESFPLTVTSAQKNPTAFYLCASTQGLTEAFFGQGTRLTVV.

This clonotype appeared a few times. This chain joins TRBV19 and TRBJ1-1, with 7 bases lining up with TRBD1. V was pared by 5 bases and J by 4 bases, with 7 bases of the junction left unmatched. Germline loops: CDR1 LNHDA, CDR2 SQIVND (reference sequence). The CDR3 length is 14 residues. CDR3 sequence (DNA): TGTGCCAGTAGTTTACAGGGGTATGGCACTGAAGCTTTCTTT. The encoded protein is CASSLQGYGTEAFF.

This clonotype appeared many times. CDR3 nucleotide sequence: TGCAGTGCTAGGGGGTTTGGCGGGAGCAATCAGCCCCAGCATTTT. Translation: CSARGFGGSNQPQHF. This rearrangement joins TRBV20-1 to TRBJ1-5, with D uncertain. Trimming took off 3 bases at V and 1 base at J, with 13 bases between the two ends. Germline-derived CDR1 and CDR2 are DFQATT and SNEGSKA (reference sequence). The CDR3 is 15 residues long.

The rearrangement links TRBV2 to TRBJ2-5; D might be TRBD1 (7 bases). V lost 8 bases, J lost 4 bases, and 20 bases lay in between. Germline assignment: CDR1 SNHLY and CDR2 FYNNEI. The CDR3 is 15 residues long. Here the CDR3 reads CASVNQGGGRETQYF. The CDR3 DNA sequence: TGTGCCAGCGTGAACCAGGGGGGTGGGCGAGAGACCCAGTACTTC.

The chain combines TRBV28 with TRBJ2-1; 7 nucleotides line up with TRBD2. This CDR3 comprises 15 residues. Germline CDR1 MDHEN, CDR2 SYDVKM. The junction had 8 bases not matched to a gene; V was cut back by 4 bases and J by 5 bases. As DNA, the CDR3 is TGTGCCAGCAGTTCCGCTAGCGGTCCCAACAATGAGCAGTTCTTC. It codes for CASSSASGPNNEQFF.

This chain uses TRBV12-3 or TRBV12-4 with TRBJ2-2; 8 nucleotides align to TRBD2. Trimming removed 6 bases from V and 5 bases from J; junction bases left unmatched: 5. The CDR3 totals 14 residues. The CDR3 protein is CASSLSGITGELFF. In DNA form, the CDR3 reads TGTGCCAGCAGCCTTAGCGGGATTACCGGGGAGCTGTTTTTT.

V and J are TRBV15 and TRBJ1-4; no reliable D call. The ends were cut back, 6 bases at V and 5 bases at J, with 19 bases in the middle. Germline CDR1 LNHNV, CDR2 YYDKDF (reference sequence). The length of the CDR3 is 16 residues. This chain's CDR3 is CATSREASASNEKLFF. CDR3 nucleotides: TGTGCCACCAGTAGGGAGGCCAGCGCAAGCAATGAAAAACTGTTTTTT.

The table lists this clonotype with a few counts. V and J are TRBV6-5 and TRBJ2-7; 11 nucleotides match TRBD2. Losses at the gene ends were 0 bases for V and 5 bases for J; bases not matched to a gene: 9. Germline CDR1 and CDR2: MNHEY and SVGAGI. The CDR3 is 17 residues long. DNA of the CDR3: TGTGCCAGCAGTTACTCGAAGTCGGCGACTAGCGGGAACGAGCAGTACTTC. Translating it yields CASSYSKSATSGNEQYF.

V and J are TRBV3-1 and TRBJ2-1, with a weak D call TRBD2 (5 bases). V shed 3 bases and J shed 4 bases, with 10 bases lying between them. Germline CDR1 and CDR2: LGHDT and YNNKEL (reference sequence). This CDR3 is 14 amino acids long. The CDR3 DNA sequence: TGTGCCAGCAGCCAGAGGCGGGCATACAATGAGCAGTTCTTC. Amino acid sequence: CASSQRRAYNEQFF.

A word on this clonotype: A junction end diverges from the germline sequence, so it may reflect a read error. The chain has TRBV10-3 and TRBJ1-6; a possible D gene is TRBD1 (6 bases). Looked up from germline, CDR1 is ENHRY and CDR2 is SYGVKD. The CDR3 extends over 17 amino acids. CDR3: CASSEGGGSSYNSPLHF. The CDR3 nucleotides are TGTGCCAGCAGTGAAGGGGGAGGGAGCTCCTATAATTCACCCCTCCACTTT.